This TCR beta chain appears in the sequencing data of a study of blood T cell repertoires in COVID-19. Study-level background: Samples came from the United States, Italy and Spain, spanning acute and convalescent COVID-19.

The CDR3 runs 14 residues. The germline gives CDR1 SGHAT, CDR2 FQDESV (reference sequence). Trimming left V 6 bases short and J 1 base short, with 11 bases between. Recruitment covered roughly 24 US areas and drew participants whose ages spanned roughly 18 to 89 years. TCRdb's table, derived via immunoSEQ multiplex PCR, lists solely in-frame clones and lacks some. The sample gives about 250,000 clones, around 82% of which show up once; 3.4% is in the top ten. The TCR comes from a man aged 45-65 years who had recovered from COVID-19. The specimen was PBMCs or T cells enriched from blood (not recorded which). V and J are TRBV11-1 and TRBJ2-3, with D possibly matching TRBD2 (5 bases). This chain's CDR3 is CASSSDYRTDTQYF. DNA for the CDR3: TGTGCCAGCAGTTCAGACTATCGCACAGATACGCAGTATTTT.